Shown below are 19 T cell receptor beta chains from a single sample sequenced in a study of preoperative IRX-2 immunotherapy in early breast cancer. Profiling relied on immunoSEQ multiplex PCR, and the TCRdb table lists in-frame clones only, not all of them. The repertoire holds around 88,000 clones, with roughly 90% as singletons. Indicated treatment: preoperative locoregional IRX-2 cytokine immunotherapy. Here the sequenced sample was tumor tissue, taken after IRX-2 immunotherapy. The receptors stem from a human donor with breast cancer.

The CDR3 region is CASSPPESGKTEAFF. The DNA of the CDR3 is TGTGCCAGCTCACCACCGGAGTCAGGGAAAACTGAAGCTTTCTTT. This sequence joins TRBV18 and TRBJ1-1; weak D call: TRBD1 (5 bases). CDR1 KGHSH and CDR2 LQKENI come from the germline V gene. Trimming shortened V by 0 bases and J by 5 bases, and 13 bases separated the two germline ends. This CDR3 is 15 amino acids long. The full variable domain, rest sourced from reference TRBV18 and TRBJ1-1, is NAGVMQNPRHLVRRRGQEARLRCSPMKGHSHVYWYRQLPEEGLKFMVYLQKENIIDESGMPKERFSAEFPKEGPSILRIQQVVRGDSAAYFCASSPPESGKTEAFFGQGTRLTVV.

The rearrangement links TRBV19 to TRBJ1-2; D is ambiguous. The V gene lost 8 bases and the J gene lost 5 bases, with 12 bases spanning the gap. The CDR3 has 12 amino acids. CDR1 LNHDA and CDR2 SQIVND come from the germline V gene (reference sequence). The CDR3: CASATTGYGYTF. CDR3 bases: TGTGCCAGTGCAACGACGGGATATGGCTACACCTTC.

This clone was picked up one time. The CDR3 nucleotides are TGCAGCGTCGACGGACGTTGGTTCATGAACACTGAAGCTTTCTTT. As protein: CSVDGRWFMNTEAFF. The chain couples TRBV29-1 to TRBJ1-1; no clear D. The CDR3 is made up of 15 amino acids. Trimming took off 6 bases at V and 0 bases at J, with 17 bases between the two ends. The V gene's germline CDR1 is SQVTM and CDR2 ANQGSEA.

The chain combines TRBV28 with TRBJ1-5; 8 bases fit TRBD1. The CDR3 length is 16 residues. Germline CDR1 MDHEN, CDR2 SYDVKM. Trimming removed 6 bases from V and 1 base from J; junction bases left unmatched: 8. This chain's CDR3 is CASSTGQGRSNQPQHF. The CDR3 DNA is TGTGCCAGCAGCACAGGACAGGGACGGAGCAATCAGCCCCAGCATTTT.

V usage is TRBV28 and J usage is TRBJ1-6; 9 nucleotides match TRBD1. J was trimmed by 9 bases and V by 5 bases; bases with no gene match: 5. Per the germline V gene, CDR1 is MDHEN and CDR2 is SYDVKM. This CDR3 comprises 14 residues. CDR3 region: CASSPTGGFSPLHF. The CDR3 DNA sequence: TGTGCCAGCAGTCCCACAGGGGGCTTTTCACCCCTCCACTTT.

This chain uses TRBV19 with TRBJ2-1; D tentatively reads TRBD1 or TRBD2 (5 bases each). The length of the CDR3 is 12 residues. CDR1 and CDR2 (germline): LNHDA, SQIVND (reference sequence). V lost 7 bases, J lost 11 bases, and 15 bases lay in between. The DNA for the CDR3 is TGTGCCAGTACCTCTACCGGGACCAAGCAGTTCTTC. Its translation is CASTSTGTKQFF.

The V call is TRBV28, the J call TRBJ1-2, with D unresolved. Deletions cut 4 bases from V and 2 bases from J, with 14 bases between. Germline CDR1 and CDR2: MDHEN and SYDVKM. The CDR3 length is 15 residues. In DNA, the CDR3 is TGTGCCAGCAGTTCGGCACAGTCGAAGAACTATGGCTACACCTTC. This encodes CASSSAQSKNYGYTF.

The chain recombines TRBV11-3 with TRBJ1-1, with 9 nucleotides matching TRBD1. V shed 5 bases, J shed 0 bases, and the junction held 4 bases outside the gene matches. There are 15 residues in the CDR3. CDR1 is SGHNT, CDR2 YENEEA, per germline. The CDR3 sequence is CASSTRTGVNTEAFF. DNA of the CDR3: TGTGCCAGCAGCACCCGGACAGGGGTGAACACTGAAGCTTTCTTT. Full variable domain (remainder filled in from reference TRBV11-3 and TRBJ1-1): EAGVVQSPRYKIIEKKQPVAFWCNPISGHNTLYWYLQNLGQGPELLIRYENEEAVDDSQLPKDRFSAERLKGVDSTLKIQPAELGDSAVYLCASSTRTGVNTEAFFGQGTRLTVV.

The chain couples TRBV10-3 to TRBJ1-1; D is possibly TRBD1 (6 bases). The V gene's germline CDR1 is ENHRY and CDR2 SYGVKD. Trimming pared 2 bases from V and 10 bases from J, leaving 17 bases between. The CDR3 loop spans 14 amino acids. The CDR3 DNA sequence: TGTGCCATCAGTGAGGGAAACAGGGACGCCGGAGCTTTCTTT. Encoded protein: CAISEGNRDAGAFF.

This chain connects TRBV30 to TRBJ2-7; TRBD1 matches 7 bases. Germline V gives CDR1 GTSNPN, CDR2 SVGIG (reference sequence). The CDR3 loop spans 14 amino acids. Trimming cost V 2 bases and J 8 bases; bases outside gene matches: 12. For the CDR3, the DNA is TGTGCCTGGAGTCCAGGGCACACAGGGGACAAGCAGTACTTC. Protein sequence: CAWSPGHTGDKQYF.

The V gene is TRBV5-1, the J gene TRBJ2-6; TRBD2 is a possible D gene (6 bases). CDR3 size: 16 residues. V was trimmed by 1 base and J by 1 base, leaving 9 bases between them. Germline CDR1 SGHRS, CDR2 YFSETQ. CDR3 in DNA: TGCGCCAGCAGCTTGTGGGGGGATTCTGGGGCCAACGTCCTGACTTTC. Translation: CASSLWGDSGANVLTF.

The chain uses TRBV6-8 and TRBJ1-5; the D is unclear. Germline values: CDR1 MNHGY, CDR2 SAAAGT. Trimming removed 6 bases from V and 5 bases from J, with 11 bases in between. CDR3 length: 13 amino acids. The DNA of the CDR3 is TGTGCCAGCAGACGAAGGGAGGATCAGCCCCAGCATTTT. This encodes CASRRREDQPQHF.

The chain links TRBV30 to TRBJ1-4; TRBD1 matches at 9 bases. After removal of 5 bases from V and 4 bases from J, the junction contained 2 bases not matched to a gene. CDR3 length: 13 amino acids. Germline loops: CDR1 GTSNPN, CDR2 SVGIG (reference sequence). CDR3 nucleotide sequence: TGTGCCTGGGGGACAGGGTTTAATGAAAAACTGTTTTTT. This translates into CAWGTGFNEKLFF.

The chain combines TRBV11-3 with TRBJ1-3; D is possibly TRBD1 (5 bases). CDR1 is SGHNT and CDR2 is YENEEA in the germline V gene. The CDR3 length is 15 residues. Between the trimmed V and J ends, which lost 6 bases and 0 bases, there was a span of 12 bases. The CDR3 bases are TGTGCCAGCAGTTCGCGGGACGTCTCTGGAAACACCATATATTTT. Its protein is CASSSRDVSGNTIYF.

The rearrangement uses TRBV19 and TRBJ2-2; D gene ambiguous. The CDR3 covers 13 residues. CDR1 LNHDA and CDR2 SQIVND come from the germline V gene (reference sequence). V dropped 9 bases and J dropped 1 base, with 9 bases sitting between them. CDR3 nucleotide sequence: TGTGCCAGCAAATGGGGGAACACCGGGGAGCTGTTTTTT. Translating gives CASKWGNTGELFF.

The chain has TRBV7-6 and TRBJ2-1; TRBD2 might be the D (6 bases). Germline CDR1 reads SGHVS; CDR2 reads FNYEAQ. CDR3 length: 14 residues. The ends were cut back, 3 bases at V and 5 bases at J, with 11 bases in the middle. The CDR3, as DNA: TGTGCCAGCAGCTTTACACCGGGAGACAATGAGCAGTTCTTC. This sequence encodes CASSFTPGDNEQFF.

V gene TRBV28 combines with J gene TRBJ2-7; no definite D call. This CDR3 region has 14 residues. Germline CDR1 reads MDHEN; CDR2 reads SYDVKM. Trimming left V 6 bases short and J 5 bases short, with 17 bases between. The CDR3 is CASSTKWAFDEQYF. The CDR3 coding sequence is TGTGCCAGCAGCACTAAGTGGGCCTTCGACGAGCAGTACTTC.

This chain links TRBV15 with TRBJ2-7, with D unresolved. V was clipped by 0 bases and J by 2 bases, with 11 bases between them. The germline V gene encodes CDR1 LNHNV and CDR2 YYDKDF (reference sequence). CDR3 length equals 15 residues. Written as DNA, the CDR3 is TGTGCCACCAGCAGAGATCCCTCGTCCGCCTACGAGCAGTACTTC. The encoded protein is CATSRDPSSAYEQYF.

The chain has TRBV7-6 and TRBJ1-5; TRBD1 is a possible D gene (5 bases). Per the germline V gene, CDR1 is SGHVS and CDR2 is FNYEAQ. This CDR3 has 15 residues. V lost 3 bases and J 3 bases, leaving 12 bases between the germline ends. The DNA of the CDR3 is TGTGCCAGCAGCTTGGGGGGTACCAACAATCAGCCCCAGCATTTT. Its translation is CASSLGGTNNQPQHF.